These 20 T cell receptor beta chains originate from one sample sequenced in a study of T cells in Graves' hyperthyroidism and ophthalmopathy. Amplification of TCR beta CDR3 regions was performed using RNA transcripts as template. Researchers ran a first-round RT-PCR on the TCR CDR3 using the HTBI primer set. From the multiplex PCR reads, TCRdb called clonotypes with MiXCR, one entry per CDR3 protein. This sample yields about 720,000 distinct CDR3 sequences, of which about 15% are seen a single time; around 7.7% belongs to the top ten. Source material: blood. All receptors come from a man between 18 and 29 years old with Graves' hyperthyroidism.

The chain couples TRBV2 to TRBJ2-1, with 8 bases that match TRBD1. The germline V gene encodes CDR1 SNHLY and CDR2 FYNNEI. CDR3 length equals 11 residues. V lost 6 bases and J lost 9; bases outside the gene matches: 1. For the CDR3, the DNA is TGTGCCAGCAGCGACAGGGGTGAGCAGTTCTTC. This gives the protein CASSDRGEQFF. The complete variable domain, with remaining parts taken from reference TRBV2 and TRBJ2-1, reads EPEVTQTPSHQVTQMGQEVILRCVPISNHLYFYWYRQILGQKVEFLVSFYNNEISEKSEIFDDQFSVERPDGSNFTLKIRSTKLEDSAMYFCASSDRGEQFFGPGTRLTVL.

This clonotype was observed many times. The chain has TRBV12-3 or TRBV12-4 and TRBJ2-3; D is possibly TRBD1 (5 bases). The CDR3 covers 12 residues. The germline V and J ends were trimmed by 6 bases and 6 bases, with 10 bases remaining between them. The CDR3: CASRLTGDTQYF. CDR3 sequence (DNA): TGTGCCAGCAGACTAACAGGCGATACGCAGTATTTT.

At least ten counts were recorded for this clonotype. The chain employs TRBV12-3 or TRBV12-4 and TRBJ1-6; D possibly corresponds to TRBD1 (5 bases). The V end lost 6 bases, the J end lost 7 bases, and 19 bases lay between the germline ends. This CDR3 is 16 amino acids long. CDR3 in amino acids: CASSPRAGKGNSPLHF. CDR3 coding DNA: TGTGCCAGCAGCCCTAGGGCAGGGAAGGGGAATTCACCCCTCCACTTT.

This clonotype turned up a few times. V usage is TRBV2 and J usage is TRBJ2-7; 10 bases match TRBD2. V gave up 4 bases and J gave up 5 bases; unmatched junction bases: 8. In germline, CDR1 is SNHLY, CDR2 FYNNEI. This CDR3 comprises 15 residues. CDR3 DNA: TGTGCCAGCAGTGTGGGGACTAGCGTTACCCACGAGCAGTACTTC. Its protein is CASSVGTSVTHEQYF. Together with reference TRBV2 and TRBJ2-7, the CDR3 gives the full variable domain: EPEVTQTPSHQVTQMGQEVILRCVPISNHLYFYWYRQILGQKVEFLVSFYNNEISEKSEIFDDQFSVERPDGSNFTLKIRSTKLEDSAMYFCASSVGTSVTHEQYFGPGTRLTVT.

This clonotype was observed many times. The V gene is TRBV2, the J gene TRBJ2-5; no clear D gene. V shed 4 bases and J shed 1 base, with 7 bases lying between them. Germline values: CDR1 SNHLY, CDR2 FYNNEI. This CDR3 has 13 amino acids. This CDR3 reads CASSVGPQETQYF. The DNA of the CDR3 is TGTGCCAGCAGTGTCGGGCCCCAAGAGACCCAGTACTTC.

The V gene is TRBV15, the J gene TRBJ2-3; 8 bases align to TRBD2. The J segment lost 6 bases and the V segment lost 3 bases, leaving 8 bases of the junction unmatched. CDR3 length: 15 amino acids. CDR1 and CDR2 from the germline V gene are LNHNV and YYDKDF (reference sequence). The CDR3 reads CATSRGSGSSDTQYF. In nucleotides, the CDR3 is TGTGCCACCAGCAGGGGAAGCGGGAGCAGCGATACGCAGTATTTT.

At least ten counts were recorded for this clonotype. The V call is TRBV5-1, the J call TRBJ2-7; 12 positions match TRBD1. Germline CDR1 reads SGHRS; CDR2 reads YFSETQ. Losses at the gene ends were 5 bases for V and 5 bases for J; bases not matched to a gene: 5. This CDR3 has 14 residues. The CDR3 coding sequence is TGCGCCAGCAGGAGGGGGACAGGGGGCGACGAGCAGTACTTC. This translates into CASRRGTGGDEQYF.

The sample holds many counts of this clonotype. This rearrangement joins TRBV28 to TRBJ2-2; 9 nucleotides align to TRBD1. From germline, CDR1 is MDHEN and CDR2 SYDVKM. This CDR3 contains 14 residues. V trimming: 7 bases; J trimming: 6 bases; junction bases outside the gene matches: 6. The CDR3 region has the DNA TGTGCCAGCACTCAACAGGGGGCTGCCGGGGAGCTGTTTTTT. Translated, it gives CASTQQGAAGELFF.

This clonotype was seen a few times. The V call is TRBV11-2, the J call TRBJ2-7, with 11 bases fitting TRBD2. From germline, CDR1 is SGHAT and CDR2 FQNNGV. With V trimmed by 6 bases and J by 3 bases, 4 bases remained unmatched. The CDR3 totals 14 residues. CDR3 DNA: TGTGCCAGCAGACAAGGGACTAGCGGCTACGAGCAGTACTTC. Translation: CASRQGTSGYEQYF.

This clonotype showed up just a few times. CDR3 sequence: CASMRPGGGANYGYTF. CDR3 in DNA: TGTGCCAGCATGAGACCTGGCGGGGGGGCGAACTATGGCTACACCTTC. The chain uses TRBV2 and TRBJ1-2, with D possibly matching TRBD1 (6 bases). The germline V gene encodes CDR1 SNHLY and CDR2 FYNNEI. Trimming removed 7 bases at V and 2 bases at J, with 20 bases between. There are 16 residues in the CDR3.

In its sample, this clonotype was seen a few times. The gene calls are TRBV6-1 and TRBJ2-2, with 9 bases identical to TRBD2. The CDR3 runs to 17 residues. V dropped 10 bases and J dropped 5; count of bases not matched to a gene: 17. Germline V lookup: CDR1 MNHNS, CDR2 SASEGT. CDR3 loop: CATGIGTAGGRTGELFF. Written as DNA, the CDR3 is TGTGCCACCGGGATCGGGACAGCGGGAGGAAGGACCGGGGAGCTGTTTTTT.

In its sample, this clonotype was seen a few times. V and J are TRBV7-9 and TRBJ1-4; 8 nucleotides align to TRBD1. The ends lost 5 bases at V and 4 bases at J; junction bases unmatched: 6. The germline V gene has CDR1 SEHNR and CDR2 FQNEAQ (reference sequence). This CDR3 is built from 15 residues. The CDR3 protein is CASSPGTGNNEKLFF. CDR3 nucleotides: TGTGCCAGCAGCCCGGGGACAGGCAATAATGAAAAACTGTTTTTT. The variable domain in full, with the rest retrieved from reference TRBV7-9 and TRBJ1-4, is DTGVSQNPRHKITKRGQNVTFRCDPISEHNRLYWYRQTLGQGPEFLTYFQNEAQLEKSRLLSDRFSAERPKGSFSTLEIQRTEQGDSAMYLCASSPGTGNNEKLFFGSGTQLSVL.

This clonotype was seen only a few times. V gene TRBV4-2 combines with J gene TRBJ1-1; the match to TRBD1 covers 9 bases. CDR1 is LGHNA, CDR2 YNFKEQ, per germline. This CDR3 region has 14 residues. V shed 4 bases, J shed 6 bases, and the junction held 6 bases outside the gene matches. The CDR3, as DNA: TGTGCCAGCAGCCCGGGACAGGGAGGGGCTGAAGCTTTCTTT. Its translation is CASSPGQGGAEAFF.

The rearrangement joins TRBV15 to TRBJ2-3; a weak D match, TRBD2 (6 bases). The CDR3 sequence is 15 residues long. V dropped 8 bases and J dropped 1 base, with 16 bases sitting between them. Germline-derived CDR1 and CDR2 are LNHNV and YYDKDF (reference sequence). For the CDR3, the DNA is TGTGCCACCCGCCTTGGGCCGGGGGGCACAGATACGCAGTATTTT. Residues: CATRLGPGGTDTQYF.

This clonotype was picked up many times. The chain is built from TRBV12-3 or TRBV12-4 and TRBJ1-2, with unresolved D. V gave up 3 bases and J gave up 7 bases, with 9 bases separating them. The CDR3 sequence is 12 residues long. This chain's CDR3 is CASSFAASGYTF. In DNA form, the CDR3 reads TGTGCCAGCAGTTTTGCGGCCAGTGGCTACACCTTC.

This clonotype was recorded a few times. V usage is TRBV11-3 and J usage is TRBJ1-2; D call uncertain. Trimming took 3 bases from V and 5 from J, leaving 16 bases between them. The CDR3 totals 15 residues. Germline CDR1 SGHNT, CDR2 YENEEA. The CDR3 is CASSLDEGVEYGYTF. DNA of the CDR3: TGTGCCAGCAGCTTGGACGAAGGAGTAGAGTATGGCTACACCTTC. Drawing the rest from reference TRBV11-3 and TRBJ1-2, the complete variable domain is EAGVVQSPRYKIIEKKQPVAFWCNPISGHNTLYWYLQNLGQGPELLIRYENEEAVDDSQLPKDRFSAERLKGVDSTLKIQPAELGDSAVYLCASSLDEGVEYGYTFGSGTRLTVV.

This clonotype was observed at least ten times. The V gene is TRBV12-3 or TRBV12-4, the J gene TRBJ2-5; 7 nucleotides line up with TRBD2. This CDR3 contains 13 residues. Trimming took 2 bases from V and 3 from J; bases not matched to a gene: 0. The CDR3 region is CASSLLAEETQYF. Here the CDR3 DNA reads TGTGCCAGCAGTTTACTAGCGGAAGAGACCCAGTACTTC.

This chain joins TRBV3-1 and TRBJ2-1, with a possible D match to TRBD1 (5 bases). In germline, CDR1 is LGHDT, CDR2 YNNKEL (reference sequence). V gave up 2 bases and J gave up 7 bases, with 12 bases separating them. This CDR3 comprises 14 residues. The CDR3 bases are TGTGCCAGCAGCCAAAGGGGCCTCTTAAATGAGCAGTTCTTC. This gives the protein CASSQRGLLNEQFF.

The chain couples TRBV30 to TRBJ2-3, with 7 bases fitting TRBD1. With V trimmed by 8 bases and J by 4 bases, 9 bases remained unmatched. The CDR3 contains 13 residues. The V gene's germline CDR1 is GTSNPN and CDR2 SVGIG (reference sequence). CDR3 amino acids: CAGGWTGADTQYF. The CDR3 DNA reads TGTGCCGGTGGGTGGACAGGAGCAGATACGCAGTATTTT.

There are a few counts of this clonotype. CDR3 coding DNA: TGTGCCAGCAGCCTGCCAGGGGGGGACACTGAAGCTTTCTTT. This encodes CASSLPGGDTEAFF. The chain links TRBV5-4 to TRBJ1-1, with 7 bases fitting TRBD1. The J segment lost 3 bases and the V segment lost 4 bases, leaving 6 bases of the junction unmatched. There are 14 residues in the CDR3. CDR1 and CDR2 (germline): SGHNT, YYREEE (reference sequence).